This entry features one TCR beta chain sequence. The antigen it recognizes is unknown. The junction departs from the called germline gene at one end, perhaps through a read error. The cohort consisted of fewer than 700 healthy bone marrow donors. Cohort members were all nominally healthy when sampled, although unrecorded immune exposures were likely present. The donor was CMV seronegative and belonged to the group of several hundred seronegative cohort members. A peripheral blood sample was provided by each donor, and peripheral blood mononuclear cells were used for TCR beta sequencing. The Qiagen DNeasy Blood Extraction Kit was used to extract genomic DNA from the blood cell samples. This sample was taken from a study of cytomegalovirus exposure and HLA in healthy donors (dated by TCRdb to about 2017). A note on the overall study: An earlier analysis of several hundred of the donors reported 250 to 350 Gb of sequence data and approximately 120 million unique TCR beta sequences obtained from about 179 million T cells. An early release covering roughly 640 HLA-typed donors comprised about 300 gigabases of sequencing data and tens of millions of unique TCR sequences. Of the roughly 400 genotyped donors, more than 75% were placed in the genetic ancestry cluster associated with self-reported Caucasian donors. The study aimed to test whether cataloging public T cell receptors could reveal signatures of past pathogen exposure. Using immunosequencing, the study profiled T cell repertoires from 500 to 800 subjects and related those repertoires to cytomegalovirus serostatus. Along with the 666-subject first cohort, a separate validation cohort of over a hundred different subjects was used. To predict cytomegalovirus infection status, the study combined high-throughput TCR immunosequencing, statistical association of individual TCRs with disease status, and machine learning. In a later analysis, previously published TCR beta repertoires from several hundred donors were re-analyzed and high-resolution HLA genotyping was added so that TCR occurrence patterns could be studied. Rather than using new phenotypic data, the later analysis identified candidate immune exposures from TCR beta sequences and from how often those sequences occurred across donors. In an earlier analysis of over 550 of the donors, high-throughput TCR beta sequencing was used to judge whether each TCR beta V gene segment behaved as functional or pseudogenic. Donor age, sex, ethnicity and CMV serostatus were compiled alongside the repertoire data. A later genetic analysis took genome-wide SNP genotypes for about three fifths of the 666 donors and used that subset as a discovery cohort. Every discovery cohort repertoire had been produced on one sequencing platform. HLA typing included class I and class II loci at four-digit resolution. The number of typed donors differed by locus: about 629-630 for A, B, C, DRB1 and DQB1; approximately 520 for DQA1; roughly 600 for DPA1; and roughly 490 for DPB1. Five DR-DQ haplotypes were handled as single units for association and clustering because linkage in the cohort was strong. On average, around 200,000 unique TCR beta nucleotide sequences were sequenced per donor among a few hundred genotyped donors of the cohort, with around 19% of those sequences being non-productive.

The library was made by the immunoSEQ multiplex PCR assay. A mixture of 60 forward primers for TCR Vbeta segments and 13 reverse primers for TCR Jbeta segments was used in the multiplex PCR. A multiplex PCR assay on genomic DNA amplified the CDR3 region of rearranged TCR beta genes. Amplified TCR beta libraries were sequenced as 87-base-pair reads on the Illumina HiSeq System. On the study's bioinformatics: A later analysis tallied approximately 87 million unique TCR beta chains across the 610 or so repertoires, and about 12 million of those chains were shared by two or more donors. Raw reads were error-corrected and collapsed into unique sequences by a nearest-neighbor algorithm in which closely related sequences were merged to remove PCR and sequencing errors. CDR3 sequences were aligned to IMGT reference sequences to assign V, D and J gene segments. For a sequence to be retained, at least a six-nucleotide match to both a V gene segment and a J gene segment was required. Rearrangements were called productive when the CDR3 lacked stop codons and stayed in frame with V and J; all others were non-productive. CDR3 was defined according to IMGT convention as the region running from the second conserved V-encoded cysteine to the conserved J-encoded phenylalanine. Sequences without an unambiguous match to a single V gene segment were excluded from the earlier analysis of several hundred of the donors. An earlier analysis of 587 of the donors classified V segments as functional when productive rearrangements were above 56.7% and as segregating when the standard deviation between donors was above 5%. To diagnose cytomegalovirus status from the catalog of TCR beta chain sequences, a statistical classification framework was built. In a later analysis, TCR nucleotide sequences were compared against IMGT/GENE-DB human TR gene sequences so that V and J genes could be assigned. The TCRdist pipeline was used in a later analysis to assign CDR3 sequences and most-parsimonious VDJ recombination scenarios. In a later analysis, each TCR beta chain was defined by its CDR3 amino acid sequence together with its V-gene family, and reads without a unique V-gene family were excluded. A later analysis removed several hundred highly shared, low-generation-probability nucleotide sequences to deal with suspected cross-contamination and a sequencing artifact. In a later analysis, a clonal expansion index was calculated for each public chain from normalized within-repertoire ranks of inferred template counts. In a later analysis, generation probabilities were computed with a VDJ recombination model fitted to out-of-frame rearrangements, and the resulting probabilities were checked against IGoR. A later analysis scored TCR-TCR, TCR-HLA and TCR-CMV co-occurrence with hypergeometric tests, applying a repertoire-size bias correction to TCR pairs. False discovery rates were estimated in a later analysis by permuting HLA or CMV assignments 20 times. In a later analysis, co-occurring TCRs were grouped using DBSCAN, and TCRdist sequence similarity was added for clustering within HLA-allele-positive subsets. Repertoires with fewer than 30,000 or more than 120,000 public chains were left out of co-occurrence clustering, as were a few repertoires with anomalous nucleotide sharing. The immuneACCESS repertoire file appears here via TCRdb, limited to in-frame rearrangements. These files lack a portion of the clones; in checked studies, under half of the deficit traces to unresolved V genes, and the cause of the others is not known. The DNA gave D and trimming, while V, J and clone size come from that table. For this sample the table gives about 200,000 clones, of which around 82% were detected only once. Jointly, the top ten make up approximately 3% of the sample.

General study outcomes and caveats: About 17 rarely observed V segments, including chromosome 9 orphons, were excluded from the earlier analysis of some 590 of the donors because counts were too low. In both the original and validation cohorts, the classifier was reported to diagnose cytomegalovirus status with high specificity and sensitivity. In a later analysis, the rate of TCR association differed among HLA loci, with DRB1 alleles having the most associated TCRs and HLA-C alleles having the fewest. Broadly in line with IMGT annotations, most TCR beta V segments showed up in productive rearrangements about 87% or about 30% of the time in an earlier analysis of some 590 of the donors. A later analysis found that most CMV-associated TCR beta chains appeared HLA-restricted, with HLA associations seemingly driven largely by CMV exposure. In the study, 150 to 200 TCR beta chains were listed as associated with cytomegalovirus. A later analysis associated about 17,000 TCR beta sequences with specific HLA alleles at a false discovery rate of 0.05. According to the authors, the approach could potentially be generalized to other disease states and immunological phenotypes. CMV serostatus was the only immune exposure information available for the cohort. A cluster of highly shared sequence variants was judged likely to represent a technical artifact of the sequencing pipeline. The presence/absence analyses assumed that sequencing depth was roughly uniform across donors, and that assumption may not be true. A further reported finding was that TCR beta sequences accurately predicted the HLA-A and HLA-B alleles for most subjects in the first cohort. In vitro tests confirmed that three of the cytomegalovirus-associated TCR beta chains recognize cytomegalovirus antigens. Only TCR beta chains were sequenced in this cohort, and the absence of alpha or paired-chain data limited detectable features. Linkage disequilibrium might explain the correlated functional status among segregating V segments, but an unknown experimental factor could not be ruled out. When HLA alleles, especially DR and DQ, strongly co-occurred, TCR associations were difficult to assign to individual alleles. V-gene and J-gene trimming of TCR beta chains was associated with a missense DCLRE1C variant in a later genetic analysis, and the association was replicated in an independent cohort. Compared with equally common non-associated chains, HLA-associated TCR beta chains in a later analysis were more clonally expanded and had lower generation probabilities. HLA typing was unavailable for some donors at each locus, so association tests used only the typed subset. According to a later genetic analysis, donors in an Asian-associated ancestry cluster had fewer N-insertions in productive TCRs than the approximately 710-donor mean. In a later analysis, several top co-occurrence clusters were reported to appear linked to parvovirus B19, influenza, CMV and Epstein-Barr virus. Most TCR sequences were observed very rarely across donors, whereas some public TCRs were present in many individuals. The 87-base-pair reads could not distinguish some IMGT-functional V segments, including TRBV6-2 and TRBV6-3, so those segments were excluded.

The CDR3 spans 12 residues, from the cysteine through the phenylalanine. Only CDR3 DNA is held: 36 bases, read in frame from base 1. The germline V gene (reference sequence) gives CDR1 as SEHNR and CDR2 as FQNEAQ. The sequence came from a woman aged 30 to 39 in good health and CMV-seronegative. This chain is built from TRBV7-9 and TRBJ1-1, with no confident D gene call. The material sequenced was PBMCs. In nucleotide form, the sequence is TGTTCCAGCAGCTTAGGAGTTACTGAAGCTTTCTTT. It translates as CSSSLGVTEAFF.